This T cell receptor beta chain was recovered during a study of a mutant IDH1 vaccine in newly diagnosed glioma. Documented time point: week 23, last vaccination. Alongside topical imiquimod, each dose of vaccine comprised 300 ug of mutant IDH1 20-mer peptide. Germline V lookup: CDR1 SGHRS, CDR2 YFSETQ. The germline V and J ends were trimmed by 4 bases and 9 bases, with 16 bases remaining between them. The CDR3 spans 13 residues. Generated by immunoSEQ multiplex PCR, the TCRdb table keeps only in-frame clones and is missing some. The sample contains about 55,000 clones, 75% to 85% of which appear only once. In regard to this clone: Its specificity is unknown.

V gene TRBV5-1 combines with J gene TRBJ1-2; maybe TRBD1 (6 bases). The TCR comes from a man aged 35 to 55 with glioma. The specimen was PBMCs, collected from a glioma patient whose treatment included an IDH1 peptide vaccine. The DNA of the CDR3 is TGCGCCAGCAGCCTACAGGGCGGTGGGCGCTACACCTTC. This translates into CASSLQGGGRYTF.